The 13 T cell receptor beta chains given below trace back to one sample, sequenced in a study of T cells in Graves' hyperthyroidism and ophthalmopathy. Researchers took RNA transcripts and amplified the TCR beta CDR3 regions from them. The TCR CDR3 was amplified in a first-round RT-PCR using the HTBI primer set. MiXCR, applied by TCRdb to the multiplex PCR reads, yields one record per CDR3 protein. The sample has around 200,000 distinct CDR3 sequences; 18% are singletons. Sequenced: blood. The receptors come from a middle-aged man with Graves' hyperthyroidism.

CDR3 amino acids: CASSVGGRGFGSPLHF. The CDR3, as DNA: TGTGCCAGCAGCGTAGGGGGTCGGGGATTCGGTTCACCCCTCCACTTT. The genes are TRBV9 and TRBJ1-6; D is undetermined. This CDR3 contains 16 residues. The V gene's germline CDR1 is SGDLS and CDR2 YYNGEE. Trimming cost V 0 bases and J 9 bases, with 16 bases left between them.

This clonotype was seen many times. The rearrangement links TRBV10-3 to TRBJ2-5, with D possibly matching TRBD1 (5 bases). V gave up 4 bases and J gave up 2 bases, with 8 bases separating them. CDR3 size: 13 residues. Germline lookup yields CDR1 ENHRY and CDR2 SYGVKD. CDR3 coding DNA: TGTGCCATCAGTGTGAGACAGCAAGAGACCCAGTACTTC. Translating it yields CAISVRQQETQYF.

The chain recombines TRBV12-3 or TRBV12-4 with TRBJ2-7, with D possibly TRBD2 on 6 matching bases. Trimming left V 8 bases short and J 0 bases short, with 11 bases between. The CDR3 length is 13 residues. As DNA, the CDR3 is TGTGCCAGCTCGGCGGGGTCCTCCTACGAGCAGTACTTC. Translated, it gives CASSAGSSYEQYF.

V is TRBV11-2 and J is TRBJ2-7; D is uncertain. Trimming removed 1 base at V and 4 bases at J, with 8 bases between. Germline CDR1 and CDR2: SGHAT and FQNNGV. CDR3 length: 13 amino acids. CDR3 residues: CASSLVAPYEQYF. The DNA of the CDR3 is TGTGCCAGCAGCTTAGTCGCCCCTTACGAGCAGTACTTC.

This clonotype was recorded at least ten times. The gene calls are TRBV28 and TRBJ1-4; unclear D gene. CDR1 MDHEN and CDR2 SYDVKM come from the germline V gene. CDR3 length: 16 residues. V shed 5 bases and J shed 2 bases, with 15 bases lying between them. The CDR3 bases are TGTGCCAGCAGTGCTTTAGGAGGGATGACTAATGAAAAACTGTTTTTT. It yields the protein CASSALGGMTNEKLFF.

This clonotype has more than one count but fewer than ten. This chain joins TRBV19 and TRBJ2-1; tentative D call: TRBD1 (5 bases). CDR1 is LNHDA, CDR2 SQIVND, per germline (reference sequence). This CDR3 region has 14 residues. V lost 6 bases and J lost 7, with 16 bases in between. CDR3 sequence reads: CASRSPDKGNEQFF. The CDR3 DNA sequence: TGTGCCAGTAGATCCCCGGACAAAGGGAATGAGCAGTTCTTC.

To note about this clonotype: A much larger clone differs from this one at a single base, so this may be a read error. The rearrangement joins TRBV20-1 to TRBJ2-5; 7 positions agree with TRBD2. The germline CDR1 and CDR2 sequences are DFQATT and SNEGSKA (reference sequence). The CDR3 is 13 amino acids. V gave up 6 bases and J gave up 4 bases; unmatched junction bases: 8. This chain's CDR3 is CSAMIGGGETQYF. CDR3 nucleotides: TGCAGTGCCATGATTGGCGGGGGAGAGACCCAGTACTTC.

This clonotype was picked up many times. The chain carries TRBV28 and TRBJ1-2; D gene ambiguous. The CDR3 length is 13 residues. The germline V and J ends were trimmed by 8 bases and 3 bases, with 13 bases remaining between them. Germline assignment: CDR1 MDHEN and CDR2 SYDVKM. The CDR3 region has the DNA TGTGCCAGCCGCGGGCAGTTCGACTATGGCTACACCTTC. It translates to CASRGQFDYGYTF.

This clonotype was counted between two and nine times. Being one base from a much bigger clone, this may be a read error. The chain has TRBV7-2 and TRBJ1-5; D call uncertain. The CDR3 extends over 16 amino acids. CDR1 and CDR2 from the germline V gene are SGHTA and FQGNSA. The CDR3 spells CANSLAGQAVNQPQHF. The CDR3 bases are TGTGCCAACAGCTTAGCAGGTCAGGCTGTTAATCAGCCCCAGCATTTT.

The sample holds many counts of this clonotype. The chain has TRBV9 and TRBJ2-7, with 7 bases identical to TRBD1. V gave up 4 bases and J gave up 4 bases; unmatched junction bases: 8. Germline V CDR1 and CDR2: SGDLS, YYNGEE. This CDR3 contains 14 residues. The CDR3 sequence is CASSPRDSLYEQYF. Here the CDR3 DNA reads TGTGCCAGCAGCCCAAGGGACAGCTTATACGAGCAGTACTTC.

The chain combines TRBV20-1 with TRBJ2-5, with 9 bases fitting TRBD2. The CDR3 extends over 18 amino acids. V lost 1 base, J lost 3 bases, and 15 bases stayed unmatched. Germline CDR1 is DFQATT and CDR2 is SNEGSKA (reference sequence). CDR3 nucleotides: TGCAGTGCTAGAGGTGTGGGCGGGGGGGGTCTATTCGAAGAGACCCAGTACTTC. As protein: CSARGVGGGGLFEETQYF.

DNA of the CDR3: TGTGCCAGCAGCGTAGGAGGGACCGAGACCCAGTACTTC. Translation: CASSVGGTETQYF. The rearrangement joins TRBV9 to TRBJ2-5; either TRBD1 or TRBD2 may fit D (5 bases each). The germline gives CDR1 SGDLS, CDR2 YYNGEE. CDR3 size: 13 residues. V was pared by 0 bases and J by 5 bases, with 8 bases between.

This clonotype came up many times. Written as DNA, the CDR3 is TGTGCCAGCAGCTCGGACAGATACAATGAGCAGTTCTTC. Its translation is CASSSDRYNEQFF. V gene TRBV7-2 combines with J gene TRBJ2-1, with D tentatively TRBD1 (6 bases). Germline values: CDR1 SGHTA, CDR2 FQGNSA. V gave up 4 bases and J gave up 4 bases, with 8 bases separating them. The CDR3 covers 13 residues.